What follows describes a single T cell receptor beta chain. The immunoSEQ assay was v3. Survey-level samples got 2 million to 2.5 million read pairs; deep-level samples got roughly 4.5-6.5 million. Generated by immunoSEQ multiplex PCR, the TCRdb table keeps only in-frame clones and is missing some. The data show about 36,000 clones, about 70% seen once. This CDR3 has 14 residues. Germline CDR1 SGHTA, CDR2 FQGNSA. Trimming removed 5 bases from V and 5 bases from J; junction bases left unmatched: 6. The entry originates in a study of TIL therapy for anti-PD-1-resistant metastatic lung cancer. About the study: Patients had a median age of approximately 56 years (range roughly 35-80).

The sample's time point: pre-treatment sample, taken before nivolumab and TIL therapy. Enrollment ran from October 2017 to January 2020. The clonotype originates from a person aged 25-80 years with non-small cell lung cancer. Source: blood, taken at baseline. The V gene is TRBV7-2, the J gene TRBJ1-1; 9 bases are shared with TRBD1. CDR3 sequence reads: CASSVRTGDTEAFF. The DNA for the CDR3 is TGTGCCAGCAGCGTCCGGACAGGGGATACTGAAGCTTTCTTT.